The 21 T cell receptor beta chains listed next were all sequenced from one sample in a study of OX40 agonist ivuxolimab in advanced cancers. Measured with immunoSEQ multiplex PCR; TCRdb has only the in-frame clones, and not every one. This sample has about 99,000 clones, with approximately 95% found just once. Sequenced here: CD4+ or CD8+ T cells sorted from blood, sampled in a trial of the OX40 agonist ivuxolimab. These receptors were collected from an adult with an advanced solid tumor such as melanoma, head and neck, liver or kidney cancer.

The chain employs TRBV27 and TRBJ1-1; the D is unclear. Germline V lookup: CDR1 MNHEY, CDR2 SMNVEV (reference sequence). Trimming pared 0 bases from V and 0 bases from J, leaving 2 bases between. This CDR3 has 13 amino acids. The CDR3 region has the DNA TGTGCCAGCAGTTTATCGTTGAACACTGAAGCTTTCTTT. Protein product: CASSLSLNTEAFF.

The chain employs TRBV30 and TRBJ2-1, with a possible D match to TRBD1 (6 bases). Germline CDR1 reads GTSNPN; CDR2 reads SVGIG (reference sequence). The CDR3 loop spans 11 amino acids. V shed 0 bases and J shed 9 bases, with 6 bases lying between them. CDR3 residues: CAWSVGAEQFF. The CDR3 DNA is TGTGCCTGGAGTGTGGGGGCTGAGCAGTTCTTC.

The chain is built from TRBV27 and TRBJ2-3, with 13 positions matching TRBD2. The junction had 3 bases not matched to a gene; V was cut back by 6 bases and J by 6 bases. The length of the CDR3 is 14 residues. Germline V gene data show CDR1 as MNHEY and CDR2 as SMNVEV (reference sequence). The CDR3 here is CASRLAGGQDTQYF. The CDR3 DNA reads as TGTGCCAGCAGACTAGCGGGGGGGCAGGATACGCAGTATTTT.

The V and J genes are TRBV7-3 and TRBJ2-1, with D tentatively TRBD2 (6 bases). CDR1 SGHTA and CDR2 FQGTGA come from the germline V gene. V was cut by 2 bases and J by 7 bases, with 15 bases left in between. The CDR3 covers 15 residues. The CDR3: CASSLALGGSNEQFF. The CDR3, as DNA: TGTGCCAGCAGCTTAGCCCTTGGGGGGAGTAATGAGCAGTTCTTC.

In this sample, this clone turned up many times. This sequence joins TRBV6-1 and TRBJ1-4, with 12 nucleotides matching TRBD1. The V segment lost 2 bases and the J segment 11 bases; nucleotides outside the gene matches: 6. Germline values: CDR1 MNHNS, CDR2 SASEGT. This CDR3 is built from 15 residues. The CDR3: CASSESGTGGGKLFF. CDR3 nucleotides: TGTGCCAGCAGTGAATCCGGGACAGGGGGCGGGAAACTGTTTTTT.

The rearrangement joins TRBV2 to TRBJ2-1; D is ambiguous. Germline CDR1 is SNHLY and CDR2 is FYNNEI. Trimming left V 7 bases short and J 0 bases short, with 13 bases between. The CDR3 sequence is 15 residues long. The CDR3 DNA follows: TGTGCCAGCATCCCACCGGCCCTCTCCTACAATGAGCAGTTCTTC. This encodes CASIPPALSYNEQFF.

J is TRBJ2-7 and V is TRBV5-6; TRBD1 matches 7 bases. The CDR3 contains 14 residues. Germline trimming cut 4 bases from V and 0 bases from J; bases unmatched to any gene: 4. Germline values: CDR1 SGHDT, CDR2 YYEEEE. The CDR3: CASSPSGGSYEQYF. The CDR3, as DNA: TGTGCCAGCAGCCCTTCAGGGGGCTCCTACGAGCAGTACTTC.

The genes are TRBV2 and TRBJ2-7, with 10 bases identical to TRBD2. J gave up 2 bases and V 8 bases, and 9 bases lay outside the gene matches. The CDR3 consists of 15 residues. Germline CDR1 reads SNHLY; CDR2 reads FYNNEI. CDR3: CASSLTSGDPYEQYF. CDR3 bases: TGTGCCAGCTCCTTAACTAGCGGGGACCCCTACGAGCAGTACTTC.

Of note for this clone: The sample holds other DNA sequences that translate to the same CDR3. This rearrangement joins TRBV9 to TRBJ2-7; D unclear. Germline assignment: CDR1 SGDLS and CDR2 YYNGEE. This CDR3 has 13 residues. With 0 bases removed from V and 4 bases from J, the gap between germline ends came to 8 bases. The CDR3 reads CASSVVDGYEQYF. In DNA form, the CDR3 reads TGTGCCAGCAGCGTAGTGGATGGGTACGAGCAGTACTTC.

The chain combines TRBV2 with TRBJ2-1; no clear D gene. The germline gives CDR1 SNHLY, CDR2 FYNNEI. Deletions cut 7 bases from V and 7 bases from J, with 14 bases between. This CDR3 comprises 13 residues. CDR3 nucleotides: TGTGCCAGCAATGAGGTTTCAGTAAATGAGCAGTTCTTC. Translated: CASNEVSVNEQFF.

The chain employs TRBV27 and TRBJ2-1; 10 bases align to TRBD1. Germline trimming cut 7 bases from V and 8 bases from J; bases unmatched to any gene: 5. CDR3 length: 13 residues. The germline gives CDR1 MNHEY, CDR2 SMNVEV (reference sequence). This chain's CDR3 is CASMTGGRHEQFF. CDR3 nucleotide sequence: TGTGCCAGCATGACAGGGGGCCGTCATGAGCAGTTCTTC.

This clone was observed once. This sequence joins TRBV6-1 and TRBJ1-1; TRBD1 is a possible D gene (6 bases). CDR1 and CDR2 from the germline V gene are MNHNS and SASEGT. This CDR3 is built from 14 residues. Trimming removed 2 bases at V and 7 bases at J, with 14 bases between. The CDR3 protein is CASSELGGLGEAFF. For the CDR3, the DNA is TGTGCCAGCAGTGAACTCGGGGGGCTGGGTGAAGCTTTCTTT.

The chain has TRBV15 and TRBJ1-1, with 10 positions matching TRBD1. The CDR3 is made up of 15 amino acids. Germline V gene data show CDR1 as LNHNV and CDR2 as YYDKDF (reference sequence). The V segment lost 4 bases and the J segment 0 bases; nucleotides outside the gene matches: 2. The CDR3 DNA sequence: TGTGCCACCAGCACTGGACAGGGGGTGAACACTGAAGCTTTCTTT. Translation: CATSTGQGVNTEAFF. The full variable domain, in which reference TRBV15 and TRBJ1-1 provide the parts outside the CDR3, is DAMVIQNPRYQVTQFGKPVTLSCSQTLNHNVMYWYQQKSSQAPKLLFHYYDKDFNNEADTPDNFQSRRPNTSFCFLDIRSPGLGDTAMYLCATSTGQGVNTEAFFGQGTRLTVV.

CDR3 DNA sequence: TGTGCCAGCAGTTTAACTCTCCCGGGACTAGCGGGGGGGCTAGTAGAGGATACGCAGTATTTT. It codes for CASSLTLPGLAGGLVEDTQYF. This chain links TRBV27 with TRBJ2-3, with TRBD2 matching 16 bases. CDR1 is MNHEY, CDR2 SMNVEV, per germline (reference sequence). The CDR3 loop spans 21 amino acids. Trimming at V came to 2 bases and at J to 6 bases, leaving 17 bases not matched to a gene.

The chain couples TRBV6-6 to TRBJ2-5; no clear D. Germline-derived CDR1 and CDR2 are MNHNY and SVGAGI (reference sequence). V gave up 5 bases and J gave up 5 bases, with 6 bases separating them. The CDR3 extends over 11 amino acids. The CDR3 nucleotides read TGTGCCAGCAGTACAACTGAGACCCAGTACTTC. Encoded protein: CASSTTETQYF.

On this clone itself: Sequence at one end of the junction differs from germline and may be a read error. The J gene is TRBJ2-7, the V gene TRBV19; 13 positions agree with TRBD2. Germline V lookup: CDR1 LNHDA, CDR2 SQIVND (reference sequence). The CDR3 contains 13 residues. CDR3 DNA: TGTGCCAGTAGTCCCCGGGGACTAGCGGGAACGGCCTTC. Its translation is CASSPRGLAGTAF.

This rearrangement joins TRBV19 to TRBJ1-5; the D gene is possibly TRBD1 (5 bases). This CDR3 spans 15 amino acids. Trimming cost V 8 bases and J 5 bases, with 19 bases left between them. The V gene's germline CDR1 is LNHDA and CDR2 SQIVND (reference sequence). This chain's CDR3 is CASPKKLGDHQPQHF. In nucleotides, the CDR3 is TGTGCCAGTCCAAAAAAACTAGGGGACCATCAGCCCCAGCATTTT. Combining the CDR3 with reference TRBV19 and TRBJ1-5 gives the whole variable domain DGGITQSPKYLFRKEGQNVTLSCEQNLNHDAMYWYRQDPGQGLRLIYYSQIVNDFQKGDIAEGYSVSREKKESFPLTVTSAQKNPTAFYLCASPKKLGDHQPQHFGDGTRLSIL.

The chain uses TRBV13 and TRBJ1-1, with D unclear. The CDR3 is 13 amino acids. Germline V gene sequence: CDR1 PRHDT, CDR2 FYEKMQ (reference sequence). With 0 bases removed from V and 2 bases from J, the gap between germline ends came to 4 bases. CDR3 nucleotide sequence: TGTGCCAGCAGCTTAGGGGATAACACTGAAGCTTTCTTT. Translation gives CASSLGDNTEAFF.

V is TRBV19 and J is TRBJ2-3, with 8 bases identical to TRBD1. The CDR3 spans 14 residues. Germline V CDR1 and CDR2: LNHDA, SQIVND (reference sequence). V trimming: 5 bases; J trimming: 5 bases; junction bases outside the gene matches: 6. CDR3 loop: CASSPGQGIDTQYF. CDR3 in DNA: TGTGCCAGTAGTCCCGGACAGGGCATAGATACGCAGTATTTT.

The chain couples TRBV7-9 to TRBJ2-5; D ambiguous. CDR1 and CDR2 from the germline V gene are SEHNR and FQNEAQ (reference sequence). V was trimmed by 3 bases and J by 5 bases, leaving 4 bases between them. The CDR3 runs 11 residues. Here the CDR3 reads CASSFMETQYF. DNA of the CDR3: TGTGCCAGCAGCTTTATGGAGACCCAGTACTTC.

This chain connects TRBV19 to TRBJ2-3; D might be TRBD1 or TRBD2, each matching 5 bases. The V and J ends lost 7 bases and 9 bases respectively, with 11 bases between them. This CDR3 comprises 11 residues. Germline values: CDR1 LNHDA, CDR2 SQIVND (reference sequence). DNA of the CDR3: TGTGCCAGTACCGCCGGGGACACGCAGTATTTT. It translates to CASTAGDTQYF.